This entry lists 14 T cell receptor beta chains sequenced from one sample in a study of shared clonotypes between healthy human individuals. The data were produced by immunoSEQ multiplex PCR, yet TCRdb's version contains in-frame clones alone and is incomplete. The table includes around 990,000 clones, roughly 80% detected once. The sequenced material came from memory CD4+ T cells from PBMCs. Subset indicated: CD45RA-negative fraction. The receptors derive from a man aged 18 to 35 in good health. Some clones in this sample may be carry-over from other donors' samples.

In its sample, this clone was seen many times. The same CDR3 also results from other DNA sequences found in this sample. The chain recombines TRBV6-5 with TRBJ2-1; D uncertain. The V gene's germline CDR1 is MNHEY and CDR2 SVGAGI. V gave up 0 bases and J gave up 0 bases, with 6 bases separating them. CDR3 length equals 15 residues. This chain's CDR3 is CASSYSGPSYNEQFF. CDR3 DNA: TGTGCCAGCAGTTACTCCGGACCCTCCTACAATGAGCAGTTCTTC.

This chain links TRBV5-1 with TRBJ2-3; TRBD1 agrees at 7 bases. With V trimmed by 0 bases and J by 2 bases, 6 bases remained unmatched. The CDR3 loop spans 16 amino acids. CDR1 and CDR2 (germline): SGHRS, YFSETQ. The CDR3 spells CASSLDHRGITDTQYF. In DNA, the CDR3 is TGCGCCAGCAGCTTGGATCACAGGGGCATCACAGATACGCAGTATTTT.

This chain connects TRBV7-2 to TRBJ2-3, with TRBD2 identical over 8 bases. This CDR3 comprises 14 residues. The V gene's germline CDR1 is SGHTA and CDR2 FQGNSA. V gave up 10 bases and J gave up 6 bases; unmatched junction bases: 12. CDR3 region: CATSGGTALDTQYF. For the CDR3, the DNA is TGTGCCACCTCGGGGGGGACCGCCCTGGATACGCAGTATTTT.

The rearrangement links TRBV6-1 to TRBJ1-5; D might be TRBD1 (5 bases). This CDR3 has 16 residues. V lost 3 bases to trimming and J lost 3 bases, with 15 bases between them. Germline-derived CDR1 and CDR2 are MNHNS and SASEGT. CDR3 bases: TGTGCCAGCAGTGACTGGACGGGGGGGAACAATCAGCCCCAGCATTTT. It codes for CASSDWTGGNNQPQHF.

The V and J genes are TRBV5-1 and TRBJ1-1; 7 positions match TRBD1. Germline CDR1 and CDR2: SGHRS and YFSETQ. This CDR3 contains 16 residues. Trimming removed 4 bases from V and 3 bases from J; junction bases left unmatched: 12. The CDR3 region has the DNA TGCGCCAGCAGCCATGACCCGGACAGGTTTTACACTGAAGCTTTCTTT. As protein: CASSHDPDRFYTEAFF.

This clone was observed a few times. The rearrangement joins TRBV28 to TRBJ1-2; D not resolved. The germline V gene encodes CDR1 MDHEN and CDR2 SYDVKM. The CDR3 totals 13 residues. Trimming removed 6 bases at V and 5 bases at J, with 13 bases between. The CDR3 spells CASRTDGGYGYTF. The DNA of the CDR3 is TGTGCCAGCAGAACCGACGGCGGGTATGGCTACACCTTC.

The chain couples TRBV11-2 to TRBJ2-5; D is tentatively TRBD1 or TRBD2 (6 bases each). The V and J ends lost 1 base and 5 bases respectively, with 11 bases between them. Germline V gene lookup returns CDR1 SGHAT and CDR2 FQNNGV. The CDR3 sequence is 14 residues long. The CDR3: CASSLGRGRETQYF. The CDR3 coding sequence is TGTGCCAGCAGCTTAGGTCGGGGGCGGGAGACCCAGTACTTC.

The count of this clone is one. The rearrangement uses TRBV6-1 and TRBJ2-5; the D call may be TRBD1 or TRBD2 (5 bases each). The germline V gene encodes CDR1 MNHNS and CDR2 SASEGT. The V end was cut by 2 bases, the J end by 4 bases, with 14 bases between. CDR3 length: 15 amino acids. The CDR3 loop reads CASSETLGPGETQYF. In DNA form, the CDR3 reads TGTGCCAGCAGTGAAACCCTGGGACCCGGAGAGACCCAGTACTTC.

The CDR3 sequence: CASSPRDTDTQYF. In DNA form, the CDR3 reads TGTGCCAGCAGCCCGCGGGACACAGATACGCAGTATTTT. The V call is TRBV11-1, the J call TRBJ2-3; maybe TRBD2 (6 bases). CDR3 length: 13 amino acids. V was pared by 5 bases and J by 2 bases, with 8 bases between. Per germline, CDR1 SGHAT and CDR2 FQDESV (reference sequence).

The CDR3 sequence: CASSPLPRRGSGNTIYF. The CDR3 DNA reads TGTGCCAGCAGCCCTCTCCCCAGGAGGGGGTCGGGAAACACCATATATTTT. The chain uses TRBV28 and TRBJ1-3; D is perhaps TRBD1 (6 bases). Trimming shortened V by 6 bases and J by 4 bases, and 22 bases separated the two germline ends. Germline lookup yields CDR1 MDHEN and CDR2 SYDVKM. This CDR3 is built from 17 residues. Together with reference TRBV28 and TRBJ1-3, the CDR3 gives the full variable domain: DVKVTQSSRYLVKRTGEKVFLECVQDMDHENMFWYRQDPGLGLRLIYFSYDVKMKEKGDIPEGYSVSREKKERFSLILESASTNQTSMYLCASSPLPRRGSGNTIYFGEGSWLTVV.

This clone was picked up a small number of times. The chain links TRBV4-1 to TRBJ1-1; D remains unclear. The CDR3 consists of 14 residues. The germline CDR1 and CDR2 sequences are MGHRA and YSYEKL. Trimming took off 4 bases at V and 1 base at J, with 10 bases between the two ends. This CDR3 is CASSLEQRNTEAFF. CDR3 coding DNA: TGCGCCAGCAGCCTTGAACAGCGGAACACTGAAGCTTTCTTT.

As to this clone: This sample includes further DNA sequences coding for the same CDR3. The chain combines TRBV29-1 with TRBJ1-2; tentative D call: TRBD1 (5 bases). The CDR3 length is 11 residues. Deletions cut 4 bases from V and 4 bases from J, with 7 bases between. Germline lookup yields CDR1 SQVTM and CDR2 ANQGSEA. The CDR3 reads CSVVGGYGYTF. The DNA of the CDR3 is TGCAGCGTTGTTGGGGGCTATGGCTACACCTTC. Full variable domain (rest looked up from reference TRBV29-1 and TRBJ1-2): SAVISQKPSRDICQRGTSLTIQCQVDSQVTMMFWYRQQPGQSLTLIATANQGSEATYESGFVIDKFPISRPNLTFSTLTVSNMSPEDSSIYLCSVVGGYGYTFGSGTRLTVV.

The genes are TRBV21-1 and TRBJ1-2; the table's TRBD1 call for D was not verified on the DNA. TRBV21-1 is assigned pseudogene status. CDR3 size: 14 residues. DNA of the CDR3: TGTGCCAGCAGCAAAAAAATACAGCTCTATGGCTACACCTTC. This codes for CASSKKIQLYGYTF.

This clone was seen more than once but under ten times. The rearrangement joins TRBV2 to TRBJ1-5; 10 bases agree with TRBD1. This CDR3 has 15 residues. The V segment lost 4 bases and the J segment 6 bases; nucleotides outside the gene matches: 6. Per germline, CDR1 SNHLY and CDR2 FYNNEI. CDR3 bases: TGTGCCAGCAGTGCGACAGGGGGCGGGGTTCAGCCCCAGCATTTT. Residues: CASSATGGGVQPQHF.